This T cell receptor beta chain is drawn from a study of T cells in localized non-small cell lung cancer. The study, taken as a whole, reports: It remains possible that heterogeneity exists, since only one tumor region was sequenced.

Germline V lookup: CDR1 SNHLY, CDR2 FYNNEI. V shed 6 bases, J shed 9 bases, and the junction held 11 bases outside the gene matches. The CDR3 has 13 residues. The repertoire was sequenced with immunoSEQ multiplex PCR; TCRdb's copy has only in-frame clones and lacks some. The table lists approximately 83,000 clones, approximately 90% of them singletons. About this clone: Antigen unknown.

This clonotype was obtained from a woman aged 35 to 70 with stage II squamous cell lung carcinoma. This rearrangement joins TRBV2 to TRBJ2-7; 7 positions agree with TRBD1. Sequenced here: PBMCs, sampled before any cancer treatment. The CDR3 nucleotides read TGTGCCAGCAGCGGGGACAGCCCTACGGGGCAGTACTTC. It encodes CASSGDSPTGQYF.